These 21 T cell receptor beta chains were all obtained from the same sample, sequenced in a study of T cells after yellow fever vaccination (dated by TCRdb to about 2019). The label giving this sample's treatment or condition can be read as: live attenuated yellow fever vaccine strain. Library method: 5' RACE. These reads were obtained on an Illumina NovaSeq 6000. TCRdb trimmed the raw reads at Q25, called clones with MiXCR and kept productive beta chains. All rows with the same CDR3 protein become a single entry with the most common DNA and genes. This sample lists 250,000 or so distinct CDR3 sequences; 3.6% were detected once. The top ten constitute 15% to 20% of the sample. The material sequenced was PBMCs, taken 15 days after the yellow fever booster vaccination. Receptor source: a man younger than 30 who received the YFV17D yellow fever vaccine.

In its sample, this clonotype was seen many times. The CDR3 nucleotides are TGTGCCAGCAGCTTCACAGGGGCCTACGAGCAGTACGTC. Amino acid sequence: CASSFTGAYEQYV. The rearrangement joins TRBV12-3 or TRBV12-4 to TRBJ2-7; 7 positions match TRBD1. V trimming: 6 bases; J trimming: 2 bases; junction bases outside the gene matches: 4. The CDR3 consists of 13 residues.

This clonotype was recorded many times. The rearrangement joins TRBV6-2 or TRBV6-3 to TRBJ1-1; maybe TRBD1 (5 bases). The length of the CDR3 is 15 residues. CDR1 MNHEY and CDR2 SVGEGT come from the germline V gene. The V end was cut by 6 bases, the J end by 1 base, with 15 bases between. This chain's CDR3 is CASRNYAGPNTEAFF. DNA for the CDR3: TGTGCCAGCAGAAACTACGCGGGGCCGAACACTGAAGCTTTCTTT.

Many counts were recorded for this clonotype. The chain couples TRBV5-1 to TRBJ2-7; 10 nucleotides line up with TRBD1. V lost 5 bases to trimming and J lost 5 bases; unmatched junction nucleotides: 10. CDR1 is SGHRS, CDR2 YFSETQ, per germline. The length of the CDR3 is 15 residues. The DNA for the CDR3 is TGCGCCAGCAGGCCGACCGGACAGGGGGTAGACGAGCAGTACTTC. Amino acids: CASRPTGQGVDEQYF.

This clonotype has at least ten counts. This rearrangement joins TRBV7-9 to TRBJ2-3; D unresolved. Germline V CDR1 and CDR2: SEHNR, FQNEAQ (reference sequence). The length of the CDR3 is 12 residues. V shed 5 bases and J shed 6 bases, with 9 bases lying between them. The DNA for the CDR3 is TGTGCCAGCAGCGATCTAGGGGATACGCAGTATTTT. Protein product: CASSDLGDTQYF. Full variable domain (missing parts from reference TRBV7-9 and TRBJ2-3): DTGVSQNPRHKITKRGQNVTFRCDPISEHNRLYWYRQTLGQGPEFLTYFQNEAQLEKSRLLSDRFSAERPKGSFSTLEIQRTEQGDSAMYLCASSDLGDTQYFGPGTRLTVL.

This clonotype was observed a handful of times. The gene calls are TRBV7-2 and TRBJ2-7; the match to TRBD1 covers 10 bases. V dropped 4 bases and J dropped 1; count of bases not matched to a gene: 4. The CDR3 is 15 amino acids. CDR1 is SGHTA and CDR2 is FQGNSA in the germline V gene. As DNA, the CDR3 is TGTGCCAGCAGCTCGCCGGGACAGGGGTCCTACGAGCAGTACTTC. It is translated as CASSSPGQGSYEQYF.

There are many counts of this clonotype. The chain uses TRBV7-2 and TRBJ2-5; 12 bases map to TRBD2. Germline assignment: CDR1 SGHTA and CDR2 FQGNSA. The CDR3 has 16 residues. Germline trimming cut 4 bases from V and 5 bases from J; bases unmatched to any gene: 8. The CDR3 sequence: CASSSSRLAGVETQYF. The CDR3 coding sequence is TGTGCCAGCAGCTCGTCCCGACTAGCGGGGGTGGAGACCCAGTACTTC.

This sequence joins TRBV5-6 and TRBJ1-2; 9 positions match TRBD1. This CDR3 is built from 15 residues. Germline CDR1 SGHDT, CDR2 YYEEEE. V shed 4 bases and J 5 bases; nucleotides not matched to a gene: 9. In DNA, the CDR3 is TGTGCCAGCAGCCCACAGGGGGCTAGCCTTTATGGCTACACCTTC. As protein: CASSPQGASLYGYTF.

This clonotype was detected many times. The chain couples TRBV15 to TRBJ2-5, with a tentative D call TRBD2 (5 bases). This CDR3 contains 16 residues. The ends were cut back, 1 base at V and 5 bases at J, with 17 bases in the middle. Germline CDR1 reads LNHNV; CDR2 reads YYDKDF (reference sequence). The CDR3 is CATSRGLGSRRETQYF. The CDR3 nucleotides are TGTGCCACCAGCAGAGGCCTAGGGAGTCGGCGGGAGACCCAGTACTTC. The full variable domain, completed using reference TRBV15 and TRBJ2-5, is DAMVIQNPRYQVTQFGKPVTLSCSQTLNHNVMYWYQQKSSQAPKLLFHYYDKDFNNEADTPDNFQSRRPNTSFCFLDIRSPGLGDTAMYLCATSRGLGSRRETQYFGPGTRLLVL.

This clonotype was picked up many times. V and J are TRBV7-3 and TRBJ1-1; D gene unclear. The CDR3 sequence is 14 residues long. Germline V gene lookup returns CDR1 SGHTA and CDR2 FQGTGA. Trimming cost V 0 bases and J 5 bases, with 10 bases left between them. The DNA of the CDR3 is TGTGCCAGCAGCTTAACTTCAGGCAGTACTGAAGCTTTCTTT. Amino acid sequence: CASSLTSGSTEAFF.

In its sample, this clonotype was seen many times. The CDR3 reads CASSIAEGSYGYTF. CDR3 DNA: TGTGCCAGCAGCATCGCTGAGGGATCCTATGGCTACACCTTC. V gene TRBV6-5 combines with J gene TRBJ1-2, with D hard to call. The V and J ends lost 6 bases and 4 bases respectively, with 15 bases between them. CDR1 and CDR2 from the germline V gene are MNHEY and SVGAGI. This CDR3 comprises 14 residues.

This clonotype was recorded many times. This chain connects TRBV5-6 to TRBJ2-7; D unresolved. Trimming took 4 bases from V and 1 from J, leaving 9 bases between them. Germline-derived CDR1 and CDR2 are SGHDT and YYEEEE. The CDR3 is 13 amino acids. The CDR3 region is CASSPTGSYEQYV. CDR3 bases: TGTGCCAGCAGCCCAACGGGTTCCTACGAGCAGTACGTC.

The rearrangement joins TRBV7-2 to TRBJ2-5, with D perhaps TRBD1 (6 bases). The CDR3 is 12 residues long. The V end lost 5 bases, the J end lost 9 bases, and 13 bases lay between the germline ends. CDR1 is SGHTA, CDR2 FQGNSA, per germline. CDR3 bases: TGTGCCAGCAGCATGAACAGGGAACCCCAGTACTTC. It encodes CASSMNREPQYF.

The sample holds many counts of this clonotype. The V gene is TRBV7-2, the J gene TRBJ1-2, with D perhaps TRBD1 (6 bases). CDR1 and CDR2 (germline): SGHTA, FQGNSA. CDR3 length: 14 amino acids. Between the trimmed V and J ends, which lost 5 bases and 3 bases, there was a span of 13 bases. In DNA form, the CDR3 reads TGTGCCAGCAGCACCGGACAGAGTTACTATGGCTACACCTTC. This gives the protein CASSTGQSYYGYTF. The full variable domain, in which reference TRBV7-2 and TRBJ1-2 provide the parts outside the CDR3, is GAGVSQSPSNKVTEKGKDVELRCDPISGHTALYWYRQSLGQGLEFLIYFQGNSAPDKSGLPSDRFSAERTGGSVSTLTIQRTQQEDSAVYLCASSTGQSYYGYTFGSGTRLTVV.

This clonotype has ten or more counts. V and J are TRBV4-3 and TRBJ2-7, with D unclear. The CDR3 has 14 amino acids. The V gene lost 4 bases and the J gene lost 3 bases, with 13 bases spanning the gap. Germline CDR1 LGHNA, CDR2 YSLEER. For the CDR3, the DNA is TGCGCCAGCAGCCTCGAGCTCATGGACTACGAGCAGTACTTC. It codes for CASSLELMDYEQYF.

This clonotype was recorded at least ten times. This rearrangement joins TRBV29-1 to TRBJ2-1; D perhaps matches TRBD2 (5 bases). CDR3 length: 13 residues. Trimming took off 6 bases at V and 1 base at J, with 10 bases between the two ends. The germline gives CDR1 SQVTM, CDR2 ANQGSEA. The CDR3 is CSVGVRSYNEQFF. In nucleotides, the CDR3 is TGCAGCGTCGGGGTAAGGTCCTACAATGAGCAGTTCTTC.

At least ten counts were recorded for this clonotype. The genes are TRBV7-2 and TRBJ1-1; D is ambiguous. This CDR3 region has 14 residues. The V and J ends lost 5 bases and 5 bases respectively, with 15 bases between them. Germline CDR1 is SGHTA and CDR2 is FQGNSA. The CDR3 DNA reads as TGTGCCAGCAGCATAATAAGGTCCGGGACTGAAGCTTTCTTT. It encodes CASSIIRSGTEAFF. Together with reference TRBV7-2 and TRBJ1-1, the CDR3 gives the full variable domain: GAGVSQSPSNKVTEKGKDVELRCDPISGHTALYWYRQSLGQGLEFLIYFQGNSAPDKSGLPSDRFSAERTGGSVSTLTIQRTQQEDSAVYLCASSIIRSGTEAFFGQGTRLTVV.

This clonotype was seen at least ten times. The chain recombines TRBV7-8 with TRBJ2-2; D unresolved. V was cut by 4 bases and J by 3 bases, with 6 bases left in between. The CDR3 loop spans 13 amino acids. Germline V gene sequence: CDR1 SGHVS, CDR2 FQNEAQ. This CDR3 is CASSWVDTGELFF. For the CDR3, the DNA is TGTGCCAGCAGCTGGGTAGACACCGGGGAGCTGTTTTTT.

This clonotype has just a few counts. The genes are TRBV5-1 and TRBJ2-2; no clear D gene. The CDR3 is 15 residues long. Trimming pared 0 bases from V and 8 bases from J, leaving 14 bases between. Per the germline V gene, CDR1 is SGHRS and CDR2 is YFSETQ. The CDR3 sequence is CASSLGSPRDGELFF. In nucleotides, the CDR3 is TGCGCCAGCAGCTTGGGGTCCCCTAGGGATGGGGAGCTGTTTTTT.

This clonotype was counted ten times or more. The rearrangement joins TRBV20-1 to TRBJ2-3; D unclear. The CDR3 is 14 residues long. Germline V gene sequence: CDR1 DFQATT, CDR2 SNEGSKA (reference sequence). V dropped 5 bases and J dropped 5 bases, with 17 bases sitting between them. The chain's CDR3 is CSAQDTLGLDTQYF. The CDR3 DNA reads TGCAGTGCTCAAGACACACTGGGCTTAGATACGCAGTATTTT.

This clonotype showed up many times. The CDR3 loop reads CAISGTNQETQYF. The CDR3 DNA follows: TGTGCCATCAGTGGGACAAACCAAGAGACCCAGTACTTC. The chain recombines TRBV10-3 with TRBJ2-5; tentatively, D is TRBD1 (5 bases). The CDR3 is made up of 13 amino acids. CDR1 is ENHRY and CDR2 is SYGVKD in the germline V gene. The V end was cut by 4 bases, the J end by 0 bases, with 6 bases between.

This clonotype was recorded many times. V is TRBV6-5 and J is TRBJ1-2; unclear D gene. Trimming shortened V by 0 bases and J by 5 bases, and 13 bases separated the two germline ends. CDR3 length: 15 amino acids. Germline CDR1 MNHEY, CDR2 SVGAGI. The CDR3 region is CASSYSRAESYGYTF. The DNA of the CDR3 is TGTGCCAGCAGTTACTCGAGGGCAGAGAGTTATGGCTACACCTTC.